The present T cell receptor beta chain was sequenced within a study of radiation and T cells in renal cell carcinoma. This CDR3 spans 15 amino acids. Germline-derived CDR1 and CDR2 are SGHDT and YYEEEE. V trimming: 0 bases; J trimming: 5 bases; junction bases outside the gene matches: 5. The protocol was immunoSEQ multiplex PCR, while the TCRdb copy is restricted to in-frame clones and leaves out a portion. The sample shows under 150,000 clones, about 81% of them seen only once. Time point given: blood 2 weeks post-SBRT. The treatment: 15 Gy SBRT to primary tumor, nephrectomy 4 weeks later. The material was blood, obtained from a patient whose treatment included radiotherapy and nephrectomy. This TCR came from a woman aged 55-69 years with renal cell carcinoma. The chain employs TRBV5-6 and TRBJ2-1; 7 nucleotides match TRBD2. The CDR3, as DNA: TGTGCCAGCAGCTTGGCGGGAGGCCCCGACAATGAGCAGTTCTTC. Translated, it gives CASSLAGGPDNEQFF.